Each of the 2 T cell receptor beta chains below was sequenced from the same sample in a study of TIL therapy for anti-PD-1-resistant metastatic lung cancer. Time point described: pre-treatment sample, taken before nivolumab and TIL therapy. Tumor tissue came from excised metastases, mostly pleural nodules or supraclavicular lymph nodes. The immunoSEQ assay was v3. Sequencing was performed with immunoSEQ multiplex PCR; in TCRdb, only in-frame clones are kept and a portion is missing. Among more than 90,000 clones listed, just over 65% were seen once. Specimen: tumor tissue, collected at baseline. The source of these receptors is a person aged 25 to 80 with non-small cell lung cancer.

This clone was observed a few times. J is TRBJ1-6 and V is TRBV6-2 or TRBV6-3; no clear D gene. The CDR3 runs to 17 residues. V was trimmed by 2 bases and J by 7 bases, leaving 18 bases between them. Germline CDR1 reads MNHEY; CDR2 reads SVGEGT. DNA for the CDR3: TGTGCCAGCAGTTACGCCTCCGTCCGGACCCAGAATTCACCCCTCCACTTT. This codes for CASSYASVRTQNSPLHF.

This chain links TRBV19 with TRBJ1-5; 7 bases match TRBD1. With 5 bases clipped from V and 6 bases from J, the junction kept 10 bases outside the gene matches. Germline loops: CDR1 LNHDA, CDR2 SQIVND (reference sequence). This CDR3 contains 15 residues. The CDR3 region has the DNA TGTGCCAGTAGTGCTGGGACAGCCCCCGGTCAGCCCCAGCATTTT. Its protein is CASSAGTAPGQPQHF.